This TCR beta chain was sequenced in a study of T cells in Graves' hyperthyroidism and ophthalmopathy. Amplified regions were TCR beta CDR3 sequences from RNA transcripts. An initial round of RT-PCR targeting the TCR CDR3 relied on the HTBI primer set. Using its own MiXCR run on the multiplex PCR reads, TCRdb lists one record per CDR3 protein. The sample holds 600,000 to 800,000 distinct CDR3 sequences; just over 35% are singletons and the top ten take 31%. The germline gives CDR1 SGHAT, CDR2 FQDESV (reference sequence). V lost 8 bases, J lost 3 bases, and 14 bases lay in between. This CDR3 has 13 residues.

This clonotype was obtained from a woman aged 40 to 50 with Graves' hyperthyroidism. The chain couples TRBV11-1 to TRBJ2-7, with no clear D. What was sequenced was blood. For the CDR3, the DNA is TGTGCCAGCCAGACGCAAGGGCTCTACGAGCAGTACTTC. It encodes CASQTQGLYEQYF.